This TCR beta chain was retrieved from a study of control samples from healthy donors and cancer patients. The method was immunoSEQ multiplex PCR; TCRdb's version includes in-frame clones alone and lacks a portion of them. The top ten hold 1.3% to 1.5% of the sample, which has about 180,000 clones, more than 90% seen once. Trimming removed 10 bases from V and 8 bases from J, with 17 bases in between. Per germline, CDR1 MNHNY and CDR2 SVGAGI (reference sequence). The CDR3 is 13 residues long. This receptor was obtained from a man aged 25 to 40 in good health. The J gene is TRBJ1-4, the V gene TRBV6-6; possible D gene TRBD1, 5 bases. Sequenced input: blood. The CDR3: CATREGMWEKLFF. The CDR3 nucleotides read TGTGCCACGAGGGAGGGGATGTGGGAAAAACTGTTTTTT.